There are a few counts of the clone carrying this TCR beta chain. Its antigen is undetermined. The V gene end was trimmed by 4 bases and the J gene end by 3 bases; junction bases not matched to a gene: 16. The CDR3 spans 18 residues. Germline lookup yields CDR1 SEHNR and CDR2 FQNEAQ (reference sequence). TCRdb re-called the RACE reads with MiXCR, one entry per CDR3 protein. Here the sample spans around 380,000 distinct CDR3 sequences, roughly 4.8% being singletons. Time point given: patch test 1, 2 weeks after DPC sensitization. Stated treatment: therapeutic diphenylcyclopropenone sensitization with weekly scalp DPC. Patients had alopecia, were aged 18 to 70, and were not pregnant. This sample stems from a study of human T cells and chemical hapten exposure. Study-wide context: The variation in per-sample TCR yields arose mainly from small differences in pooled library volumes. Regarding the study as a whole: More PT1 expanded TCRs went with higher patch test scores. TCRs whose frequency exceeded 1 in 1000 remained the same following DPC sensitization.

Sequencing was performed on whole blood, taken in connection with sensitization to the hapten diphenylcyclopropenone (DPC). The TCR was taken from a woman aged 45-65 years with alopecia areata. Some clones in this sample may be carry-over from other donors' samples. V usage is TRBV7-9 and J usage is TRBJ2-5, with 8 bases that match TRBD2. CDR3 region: CASSSTPGTRPTEETQYF. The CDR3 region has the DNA TGTGCCAGCAGCTCTACCCCCGGGACTAGGCCAACGGAAGAGACCCAGTACTTC.